What follows is one T cell receptor (beta chain) and its context. The antigen remains unidentified. The assay was immunoSEQ multiplex PCR, and TCRdb's table has in-frame clones only and misses some. The data show some 25,000 clones, with approximately 93% seen just once and 2.7% held by the top ten. Repeated repertoire sampling spanned the course of chemoradiotherapy. V lost 3 bases and J lost 3; bases outside the gene matches: 11. Germline V CDR1 and CDR2: MDHEN, SYDVKM. The CDR3 extends over 20 amino acids. The sample originates from a study of chemoradiotherapy in HPV16-positive cancers. Study-level findings and limits: HPV-responsive T-cell expansion during chemoradiotherapy was linked to improved recurrence-free survival in HPV16-positive patients. Candidate HPV-specific clones and E7-related TCR motifs grew in tumor during treatment.

The clonotype was recovered from a human donor with HPV-associated anogenital cancer. The sample was acquired from a patient who underwent chemoradiotherapy. This sequence joins TRBV28 and TRBJ2-1; 16 nucleotides agree with TRBD2. The CDR3 loop is CASSFQGGTSGRAVYNEQFF. The CDR3 DNA reads as TGTGCCAGCAGTTTCCAGGGGGGGACTAGCGGGAGGGCCGTCTACAATGAGCAGTTCTTC.